These 19 T cell receptor beta chains originate from one sample sequenced in a study of T cell responses to AZD1222 COVID-19 vaccine. Sequencing used immunoSEQ multiplex PCR; TCRdb keeps in-frame clones, though not all of them. The profile shows tens of thousands of clones, 90% of them singletons. The specimen comprised peripheral blood, sampled on day 0 of AZD1222 vaccination. The receptors come from an adult in good health.

The V call is TRBV30, the J call TRBJ1-2; no firm D call. The V end lost 0 bases, the J end lost 4 bases, and 12 bases lay between the germline ends. Germline V gene data show CDR1 as GTSNPN and CDR2 as SVGIG (reference sequence). This CDR3 contains 14 residues. The CDR3 region has the DNA TGTGCCTGGAGTGTATATAGGGTGGGCTATGGCTACACCTTC. Translation gives CAWSVYRVGYGYTF. The full variable domain, completed using reference TRBV30 and TRBJ1-2, is SQTIHQWPATLVQPVGSPLSLECTVEGTSNPNLYWYRQAAGRGLQLLFYSVGIGQISSEVPQNLSASRPQDRQFILSSKKLLLSDSGFYLCAWSVYRVGYGYTFGSGTRLTVV.

This clone was detected only once. The genes are TRBV3-1 (or the pseudogene TRBV3-2) and TRBJ1-6; D is perhaps TRBD1 (6 bases). V shed 0 bases and J shed 13 bases, with 22 bases lying between them. The length of the CDR3 is 17 residues. CDR1 LGHDT and CDR2 YNNKEL come from the germline V gene (reference sequence). The CDR3 here is CASSQEYRAAYEYPLHF. The CDR3 bases are TGTGCCAGCAGCCAAGAGTACAGGGCGGCCTACGAGTATCCCCTCCACTTT.

V and J are TRBV6-5 and TRBJ2-7; no clear D. The CDR3 sequence is 15 residues long. The V end was cut by 0 bases, the J end by 12 bases, with 21 bases between. In germline, CDR1 is MNHEY, CDR2 SVGAGI. Written as DNA, the CDR3 is TGTGCCAGCAGTTACTCGTTAGCCAGGCCGGAAGAGTCGTACTTC. It is translated as CASSYSLARPEESYF.

The CDR3 DNA follows: TGTGCCAGCTCACCTCCCAGGGGGTCTGGGGAGACCCAGTACTTC. Its translation is CASSPPRGSGETQYF. This chain connects TRBV18 to TRBJ2-5, with TRBD1 matching 7 bases. Germline CDR1 reads KGHSH; CDR2 reads LQKENI. The CDR3 covers 15 residues. The trim removed 3 bases at V and 5 bases at J, leaving 9 bases unmatched.

The chain couples TRBV7-9 to TRBJ1-2, with D perhaps matching TRBD1 (6 bases). Germline CDR1 is SEHNR and CDR2 is FQNEAQ (reference sequence). The CDR3 has 15 residues. Deletions cut 0 bases from V and 0 bases from J, with 8 bases between. CDR3 sequence reads: CASSLADRANYGYTF. Written as DNA, the CDR3 is TGTGCCAGCAGCTTAGCGGACAGAGCTAACTATGGCTACACCTTC.

The CDR3 DNA sequence: TGCGCCAGCAGCCAGGACCGGGACAGGGCCTACGAGCAGTACTTC. This sequence encodes CASSQDRDRAYEQYF. V and J are TRBV4-1 and TRBJ2-7, with 9 bases aligning to TRBD1. The germline gives CDR1 MGHRA, CDR2 YSYEKL. This CDR3 contains 15 residues. V shed 3 bases and J 2 bases; nucleotides not matched to a gene: 5.

V and J are TRBV2 and TRBJ1-6, with D uncertain. The CDR3 is made up of 12 amino acids. The V end lost 1 base, the J end lost 18 bases, and 13 bases lay between the germline ends. Looked up from germline, CDR1 is SNHLY and CDR2 is FYNNEI. CDR3 in DNA: TGTGCCAGCAGTGAAGGCACCGGTCTGCCCCACTTT. Translated: CASSEGTGLPHF.

The rearrangement uses TRBV7-6 and TRBJ2-7; 8 bases map to TRBD1. The length of the CDR3 is 16 residues. V shed 3 bases and J 0 bases; nucleotides not matched to a gene: 7. Germline assignment: CDR1 SGHVS and CDR2 FNYEAQ. This CDR3 is CASSFPPGGLSYEQYF. Written as DNA, the CDR3 is TGTGCCAGCAGCTTTCCCCCAGGGGGCCTCTCCTACGAGCAGTACTTC. Combining the CDR3 with reference TRBV7-6 and TRBJ2-7 gives the whole variable domain GAGVSQSPRYKVTKRGQDVALRCDPISGHVSLYWYRQALGQGPEFLTYFNYEAQQDKSGLPNDRFSAERPEGSISTLTIQRTEQRDSAMYRCASSFPPGGLSYEQYFGPGTRLTVT.

The V call is TRBV5-1, the J call TRBJ1-2, with 8 bases fitting TRBD1. Germline lookup yields CDR1 SGHRS and CDR2 YFSETQ. V dropped 3 bases and J dropped 4; count of bases not matched to a gene: 11. The CDR3 totals 16 residues. CDR3 nucleotides: TGCGCCAGCAGCTCCCAAGGGCCAGACAGGGGCTATGGCTACACCTTC. Protein product: CASSSQGPDRGYGYTF. The full variable domain, rest sourced from reference TRBV5-1 and TRBJ1-2, is KAGVTQTPRYLIKTRGQQVTLSCSPISGHRSVSWYQQTPGQGLQFLFEYFSETQRNKGNFPGRFSGRQFSNSRSEMNVSTLELGDSALYLCASSSQGPDRGYGYTFGSGTRLTVV.

V gene TRBV5-8 combines with J gene TRBJ1-3; no reliable D call. Germline-derived CDR1 and CDR2 are SGHTS and YDEGEE. The V and J ends lost 1 base and 2 bases respectively, with 7 bases between them. There are 14 residues in the CDR3. The CDR3 coding sequence is TGTGCCAGCAGCTTGACGGGAACTGGAAACACCATATATTTT. It codes for CASSLTGTGNTIYF.

The gene calls are TRBV11-3 and TRBJ1-1; 10 bases map to TRBD1. The CDR3 has 14 amino acids. J gave up 4 bases and V 4 bases, and 3 bases lay outside the gene matches. From germline, CDR1 is SGHNT and CDR2 YENEEA. CDR3 in amino acids: CASSSRQGATEAFF. Here the CDR3 DNA reads TGTGCCAGCAGCTCTCGACAGGGGGCCACTGAAGCTTTCTTT.

The J gene is TRBJ2-3, the V gene TRBV6-1; the match to TRBD2 covers 8 bases. The CDR3 spans 16 residues. After removal of 4 bases from V and 0 bases from J, the junction contained 6 bases not matched to a gene. Germline V gene sequence: CDR1 MNHNS, CDR2 SASEGT. CDR3 sequence: CASSAQLAASTDTQYF. CDR3 sequence (DNA): TGTGCCAGCAGTGCCCAACTAGCGGCTAGCACAGATACGCAGTATTTT.

This chain joins TRBV7-9 and TRBJ1-4; the D is unclear. Germline V gives CDR1 SEHNR, CDR2 FQNEAQ (reference sequence). The CDR3 has 14 residues. Trimming cost V 0 bases and J 6 bases, with 8 bases left between them. The CDR3 region has the DNA TGTGCCAGCAGCTTAGCGGGTCTTCATGAAAAACTGTTTTTT. Translating gives CASSLAGLHEKLFF.

V gene TRBV6-6 combines with J gene TRBJ2-1; 9 nucleotides align to TRBD1. The V gene's germline CDR1 is MNHNY and CDR2 SVGAGI (reference sequence). The CDR3 covers 16 residues. V was pared by 6 bases and J by 3 bases, with 9 bases of the junction left unmatched. CDR3 in DNA: TGTGCCAGCAGAACGAGGACAGGGGAGCGCTACAATGAGCAGTTCTTC. Protein sequence: CASRTRTGERYNEQFF.

The V call is TRBV10-3, the J call TRBJ2-7; 7 bases map to TRBD2. This CDR3 comprises 15 residues. Germline assignment: CDR1 ENHRY and CDR2 SYGVKD. The J segment lost 3 bases and the V segment lost 2 bases, leaving 7 bases of the junction unmatched. The CDR3, as DNA: TGTGCCATCAGTGAGGGCGGGGGTGCTTACTACGAGCAGTACTTC. It encodes CAISEGGGAYYEQYF.

V usage is TRBV15 and J usage is TRBJ1-2; 8 bases are shared with TRBD1. Germline loops: CDR1 LNHNV, CDR2 YYDKDF (reference sequence). The CDR3 loop spans 15 amino acids. With 0 bases clipped from V and 8 bases from J, the junction kept 8 bases outside the gene matches. Here the CDR3 reads CATSRDRRTGIGYTF. The CDR3 DNA reads as TGTGCCACCAGCAGAGATCGGCGGACAGGGATCGGCTACACCTTC.

The chain combines TRBV19 with TRBJ2-1, with D hard to call. Trimming left V 2 bases short and J 5 bases short, with 13 bases between. This CDR3 is built from 15 residues. CDR1 LNHDA and CDR2 SQIVND come from the germline V gene (reference sequence). The CDR3 here is CASSITSLLNNEQFF. CDR3 nucleotides: TGTGCCAGTAGTATAACCTCTCTCCTAAACAATGAGCAGTTCTTC.

This clone was seen more than once but under ten times. The chain couples TRBV9 to TRBJ2-3, with 7 bases aligning to TRBD2. CDR3 length equals 16 residues. With 4 bases clipped from V and 2 bases from J, the junction kept 10 bases outside the gene matches. Per the germline V gene, CDR1 is SGDLS and CDR2 is YYNGEE. Written as DNA, the CDR3 is TGTGCCAGCAGCATAGAGGGCGGGGGAGTCACAGATACGCAGTATTTT. Its translation is CASSIEGGGVTDTQYF.

The CDR3 sequence: CASSSPRGGRNEKLFF. In DNA form, the CDR3 reads TGTGCCAGCAGCTCTCCCCGGGGGGGGAGGAATGAAAAACTGTTTTTT. The J gene is TRBJ1-4, the V gene TRBV27; possible D gene TRBD1, 5 bases. V was cut by 6 bases and J by 5 bases, with 19 bases left in between. Germline CDR1 and CDR2: MNHEY and SMNVEV (reference sequence). CDR3 size: 16 residues.